The rows below give T cell receptor beta chains drawn from one sample of a study of PD-1 blockade in classical Hodgkin lymphoma. Measured with immunoSEQ multiplex PCR; TCRdb has only the in-frame clones, and not every one. Of 40,000 to 65,000 clones in the sample, 81% were seen once. The sample here was peripheral blood mononuclear cells (PBMCs), taken at baseline. The receptors here all came from a human donor with classical Hodgkin lymphoma. The CDR3 runs from the conserved cysteine through the conserved F or W. A D gene is named only where the DNA matches it firmly. Not every row has a clone size; where given, it reads once, few, many or a size class.

J,D,size,V,DNA,CDR3
TRBJ2-5,-,-,TRBV4-1,TGCGCCAGCAGCCAACCCAGGGCAGGTAACCAAGAGACCCAGTACTTC,CASSQPRAGNQETQYF
TRBJ2-1,-,-,TRBV19,TGTGCCAGTAACTACCAGGGAATCGGGAATGAGCAGTTCTTC,CASNYQGIGNEQFF
TRBJ2-1,TRBD2,-,TRBV7-2,TGTGCCAGCAGTCATCACATCCTCACTAGCGGGAGGGTCTACAATGAGCAGTTCTTC,CASSHHILTSGRVYNEQFF
TRBJ1-4,TRBD1,-,TRBV15,TGTGCCACCAGCCGACAGGGGGGCGTAGAAAAACTGTTTTTT,CATSRQGGVEKLFF
TRBJ2-2,-,-,TRBV19,TGTGCCAGTAGTAGCTGGGCGGGGACCGGGGAGCTGTTTTTT,CASSSWAGTGELFF
TRBJ1-4,-,-,TRBV10-3,TGTGCCACCACCCCCGGGGCAGTTAATGAAAAACTGTTTTTT,CATTPGAVNEKLFF
TRBJ2-3,-,-,TRBV13,TGTGCCAGCAGCTTCATTGATACGCAGTATTTT,CASSFIDTQYF
TRBJ2-2,TRBD2,-,TRBV19,TGTGCCAGTAGTACCAGAGCGGGAGGTAGGGCTTACGGGGAGCTGTTTTTT,CASSTRAGGRAYGELFF
TRBJ2-5,-,-,TRBV18,TGTGCCAGCTCACCAAGTGAAGAGACCCAGTACTTC,CASSPSEETQYF
TRBJ2-1,TRBD2,-,TRBV29-1,TGCAGCGTTCCCGGGACTAGCGGGAGTGTTTCCTACAATGAGCAGTTCTTC,CSVPGTSGSVSYNEQFF
TRBJ1-1,-,-,TRBV5-1,TGCGCCAGCAGCTTTGGGGGAACCATGAACACTGAAGCTTTCTTT,CASSFGGTMNTEAFF
TRBJ1-3,-,-,TRBV5-6,TGTGCCAGCAGCCCCTACGGGGGCCCCTCTGGAAACACCATATATTTT,CASSPYGGPSGNTIYF
TRBJ2-6,TRBD2,-,TRBV4-1,TGCGCCAGCAGCCACCGGACTAGCGGGAGGGAACGGTCTGGGGCCAACGTCCTGACTTTC,CASSHRTSGRERSGANVLTF
TRBJ2-1,-,-,TRBV18,TGTGCCAGCTTGAGTGGGCCTAAGGGTTCGAATGAGCAGTTCTTC,CASLSGPKGSNEQFF
TRBJ2-1,-,-,TRBV7-9,TGTGCCAGCAGCTTGGGGACAGTCCGGGAGGAGCAGTTCTTC,CASSLGTVREEQFF
TRBJ2-7,-,-,TRBV5-5,TGTGCCAGCAGCCAACGACACAACTCCTACGAGCAGTACTTC,CASSQRHNSYEQYF
TRBJ2-1,-,-,TRBV9,TGTGCCAGCAGCCTGAGCGGGGAGCAGTTCTTC,CASSLSGEQFF
TRBJ2-4,-,-,TRBV4-1,TGCGCCAGCAGCCAAGGACCCATTTCGGCCAAAAACATTCAGTACTTC,CASSQGPISAKNIQYF
TRBJ2-5,-,-,TRBV5-6,TGTGCCAGCAGGGACGGTCCCCAAGAGACCCAGTACTTC,CASRDGPQETQYF
TRBJ1-4,-,-,TRBV21-1,TGTGCCAGCAGCAAAGTATGTTCACAGGGGGGTGCTCTAAGTACAACTAATGAAAAACTGTTTTTT,CASSKVCSQGGALSTTNEKLFF
TRBJ2-3,TRBD2,-,TRBV5-4,TGTGCCAGCAGCTTCAGCGGGATCGGCACAGATACGCAGTATTTT,CASSFSGIGTDTQYF
TRBJ1-2,-,-,TRBV28,TGTGCCAGCAGTTTGAGGGCAGGGAATGGCTACACCTTC,CASSLRAGNGYTF
TRBJ2-7,-,-,TRBV30,TGTGCCTGGAGTGGAACCCAATTTGGCGAGCAGTACTTC,CAWSGTQFGEQYF
TRBJ2-7,-,-,TRBV2,TGTGCCAGCAGTGAGGAGGGGCATAAGCAGTACTTC,CASSEEGHKQYF
TRBJ1-3,-,once,TRBV12-5,TGTGCTAGTGGTTTGGGGGGTGGTGGAAACACCATATATTTT,CASGLGGGGNTIYF
TRBJ2-2,-,-,TRBV2,TGTGCCAGCAGCGGCGGGGAGCTGTTTTTT,CASSGGELFF
TRBJ2-3,-,-,TRBV2,TGTGCCAGCATGGGGAGCACAGATACGCAGTATTTT,CASMGSTDTQYF
TRBJ1-1,TRBD1,-,TRBV7-8,TGTGCCAGCAGCTTGGGACAGGGGGCAGGGGTGAACACTGAAGCTTTCTTT,CASSLGQGAGVNTEAFF
TRBJ2-3,TRBD2,few,TRBV4-2,TGTGCCAGCAGCCAAGGAGCGGGAGGGGCAGATACGCAGTATTTT,CASSQGAGGADTQYF
TRBJ2-4,-,-,TRBV18,TGTGCCAGCTCACCGCGTGAGGGCGGGTTCGCCAAAAACATTCAGTACTTC,CASSPREGGFAKNIQYF
TRBJ2-5,-,-,TRBV11-2,TGTGCCAGCAGCTTGGGCTCCCTCGGAGAAGAGACCCAGTACTTC,CASSLGSLGEETQYF
TRBJ2-2,-,-,TRBV29-1,TGCAGCGTAGATACCCAGAACACCGGGGAGCTGTTTTTT,CSVDTQNTGELFF
TRBJ2-3,-,-,TRBV10-1,TGCGCCAGCAGTGAAACGGTGGGGCTCACAGATACGCAGTATTTT,CASSETVGLTDTQYF
TRBJ2-1,-,-,TRBV10-3,TGTGCCATCAGTGAGACAAAAAGCAATGAGCAGTTCTTC,CAISETKSNEQFF
TRBJ1-1,-,-,TRBV7-8,TGTGCCAGCAGCTACAGGAGTTTGAACACTGAAGCTTTCTTT,CASSYRSLNTEAFF
TRBJ2-2,TRBD1,-,TRBV5-6,TGTGCCAGCAGCCCGGGACAGGGTAACGGGGAGCTGTTTTTT,CASSPGQGNGELFF
TRBJ2-1,-,few,TRBV6-5,TGTGCCAGCAGTTACTCTCGGTACTCGAATGAGCAGTTCTTC,CASSYSRYSNEQFF
TRBJ1-2,TRBD1,-,TRBV9,TGTGCCAGCAGCGTAGGGACAGGGATATATAACTATGGCTACACCTTC,CASSVGTGIYNYGYTF
TRBJ1-5,TRBD1,-,TRBV7-6,TGTGCCAGCAGCCCGACGGACAGGGGCTGGCAGCCCCAGCATTTT,CASSPTDRGWQPQHF
TRBJ1-3,-,-,TRBV18,TGTGCCAGCTCACCGGGGAGGCCCTCTGGAAACACCATATATTTT,CASSPGRPSGNTIYF
TRBJ2-1,-,-,TRBV29-1,TGCAGCGTTGAACGGACGGGCCAGAGAAGCTCCTACAATGAGCAGTTCTTC,CSVERTGQRSSYNEQFF
TRBJ1-2,-,medium-sized,TRBV2,TGTGCCAGCAGTGAATTGGGATATGGCTACACCTTC,CASSELGYGYTF
TRBJ1-4,-,few,TRBV14,TGTGCCAGCAGCCACACGCCGCTTGGGGAAAAACTGTTTTTT,CASSHTPLGEKLFF
TRBJ2-1,TRBD1,-,TRBV5-1,TGCGCCAGCAGCTTGGGGACAGGGGGTCCCGAGCAGTTCTTC,CASSLGTGGPEQFF
TRBJ2-3,TRBD2,-,TRBV4-3,TGCGCCAGCAGCCAAGATCTCCCAGCGGGAGGGCGGCTTAGCACAGATACGCAGTATTTT,CASSQDLPAGGRLSTDTQYF
TRBJ2-5,TRBD2,-,TRBV25-1,TGTGCCACTCCCGCTAGCGGGAGTGAGACCCAGTACTTC,CATPASGSETQYF
TRBJ1-2,-,-,TRBV5-4,TGTGCCAGCAGCTTGGATACGGGGTTCTATGGCTACACCTTC,CASSLDTGFYGYTF
TRBJ2-1,TRBD2,-,TRBV15,TGTGCCACCAGCAGGACTAGCGGGGGAGAAACTGAGCAGTTCTTC,CATSRTSGGETEQFF
TRBJ1-2,TRBD1,-,TRBV27,TGTGCCAGCAGGGGCCTAGCGGGACAGAGCTATGGCTACACCTTC,CASRGLAGQSYGYTF
TRBJ2-3,-,-,TRBV4-2,TGTGCCAGCAGCCAAGAACCAGCGACAGTCTACACAGATACGCAGTATTTT,CASSQEPATVYTDTQYF
TRBJ2-2,-,-,TRBV29-1,TGCAGCGTCGCACGGGACTCGCTGAACACCGGGGAGCTGTTTTTT,CSVARDSLNTGELFF
TRBJ2-1,-,-,TRBV7-9,TGTGCCAGCAGCGCCCCCGTTGGTGAGCAGTTCTTC,CASSAPVGEQFF
TRBJ1-1,-,-,TRBV6-1,TGTGCCAGCAGCGCCTGGACTGAAGCTTTCTTT,CASSAWTEAFF
TRBJ2-7,-,-,TRBV4-3,TGCGCCAGCAGCCAAGAGAGCCGGGTCTCCTACGAGCAGTACTTC,CASSQESRVSYEQYF